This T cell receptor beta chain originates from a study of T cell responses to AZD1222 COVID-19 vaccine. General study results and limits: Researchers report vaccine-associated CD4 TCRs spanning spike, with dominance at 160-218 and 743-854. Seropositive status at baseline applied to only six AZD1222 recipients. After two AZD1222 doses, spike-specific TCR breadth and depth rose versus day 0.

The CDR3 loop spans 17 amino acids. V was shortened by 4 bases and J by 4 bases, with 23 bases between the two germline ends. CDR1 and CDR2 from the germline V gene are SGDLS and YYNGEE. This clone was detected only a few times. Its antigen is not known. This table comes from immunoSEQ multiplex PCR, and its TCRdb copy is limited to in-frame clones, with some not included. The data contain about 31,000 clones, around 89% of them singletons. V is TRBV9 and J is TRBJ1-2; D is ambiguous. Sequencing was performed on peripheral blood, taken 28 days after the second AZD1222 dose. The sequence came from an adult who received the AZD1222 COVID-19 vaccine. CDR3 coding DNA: TGTGCCAGCAGCCATCGTATATCCCCTCCAGAACTCTATGGCTACACCTTC. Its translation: CASSHRISPPELYGYTF.